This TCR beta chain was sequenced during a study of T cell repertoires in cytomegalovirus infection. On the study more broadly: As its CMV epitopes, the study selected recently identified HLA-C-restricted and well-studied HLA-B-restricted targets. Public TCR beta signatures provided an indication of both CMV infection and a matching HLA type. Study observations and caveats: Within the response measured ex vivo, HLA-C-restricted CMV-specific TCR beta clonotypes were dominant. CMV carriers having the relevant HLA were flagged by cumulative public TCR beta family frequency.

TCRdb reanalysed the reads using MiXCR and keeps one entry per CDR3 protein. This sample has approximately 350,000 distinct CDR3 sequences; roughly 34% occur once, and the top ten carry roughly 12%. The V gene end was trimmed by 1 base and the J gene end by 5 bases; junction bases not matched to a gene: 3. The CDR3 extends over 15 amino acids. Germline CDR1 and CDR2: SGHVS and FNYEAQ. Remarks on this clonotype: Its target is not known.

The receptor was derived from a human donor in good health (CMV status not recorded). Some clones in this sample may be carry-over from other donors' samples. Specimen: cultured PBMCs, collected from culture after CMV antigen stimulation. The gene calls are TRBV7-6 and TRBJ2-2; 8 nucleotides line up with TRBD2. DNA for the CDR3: TGTGCCAGCAGCTTAGGACTAGCGCGAACCGGGGAGCTGTTTTTT. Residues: CASSLGLARTGELFF.